Listed here are 8 T cell receptor beta chains from one sample, sequenced in a study of T cells in women clearing cervical HPV infection. TCRdb's table, derived via immunoSEQ multiplex PCR, lists solely in-frame clones and lacks some. The table for this sample gives tens of thousands of clones. Material for sequencing was blood buffy coat. The receptors were sampled from a woman aged 18-70 years with a cervical HPV16 infection that either progressed to CIN3+ or cleared (not recorded which).

The CDR3 bases that were read are TGTGCCAGCACGGCGGGATGGGAGGAGACC. Amino acid sequence: CASTAGWEET. The whole CDR3 sequence reads CASTAGWEETQYF. The chain employs TRBV2 and TRBJ2-5, with D perhaps matching TRBD2 (6 bases). The sequenced fragment ends 3 residues before the CDR3 boundary, so the rest is inferred from the germline J gene. CDR1 SNHLY and CDR2 FYNNEI come from the germline V gene. This CDR3 region has 13 residues. With 7 bases removed from V and 5 bases from J, the gap between germline ends came to 14 bases.

As regards this clone: The read ends 3 residues early relative to the CDR3; the germline J gene fills the gap. The chain joins TRBV20-1 to TRBJ2-7; perhaps TRBD1 as D (5 bases). The length of the CDR3 is 15 residues. Trimming left V 5 bases short and J 6 bases short, with 23 bases between. Germline CDR1 is DFQATT and CDR2 is SNEGSKA (reference sequence). The chain's CDR3 is CSAPRVGVSRSEQYF. The part of the CDR3 DNA that was read is TGCAGTGCTCCCAGGGTGGGTGTTTCGCGAAGCGAG.

Comment on this clone: The read terminates 3 residues ahead of where the CDR3 ends, so the germline J gene completes it. This rearrangement joins TRBV7-3 to TRBJ2-4; 12 positions agree with TRBD2. This CDR3 comprises 15 residues. Germline values: CDR1 SGHTA, CDR2 FQGTGA. Incomplete CDR3 DNA: TGTGCCAGCAGCTCCTCAGGACTAGCGGGACCGGTT. This sequence encodes CASSSSGLAGPV. The full-length CDR3 reads as CASSSSGLAGPVQYF.

The DNA read from the CDR3 is TGTGCCAGCAGTTTAGCAGGGGCTCATGGC. It specifies CASSLAGAHG. The whole CDR3 protein reads CASSLAGAHGYTF. V and J are TRBV12-3 or TRBV12-4 and TRBJ1-2, with D possibly being TRBD1 (5 bases). The read finishes 3 residues shy of the CDR3 end, and the germline J gene is used to complete it. The CDR3 spans 13 residues. Deletions cut 0 bases from V and 6 bases from J, with 8 bases between.

As regards this clone: The CDR3 goes on 3 residues after the read ends, and that part is filled in from the germline J gene. The genes are TRBV6-2 or TRBV6-3 and TRBJ2-5, with D possibly being TRBD1 (5 bases). There are 15 residues in the CDR3. Germline-derived CDR1 and CDR2 are MNHEY and SVGEGT. This CDR3 is CASRSQGASTDTQYF. The DNA read from the CDR3 is TGTGCCAGCAGGTCGCAAGGGGCTAGTACAGATACC.

About this clone itself: The observed sequence ends 3 residues before the CDR3 terminus, with the missing tail filled in from the germline J gene. The gene calls are TRBV5-1 and TRBJ1-1; tentative D call: TRBD1 (5 bases). This CDR3 spans 14 amino acids. Germline V gene data show CDR1 as SGHRS and CDR2 as YFSETQ. V lost 0 bases to trimming and J lost 4 bases, with 10 bases between them. CDR3 bases read: TGCGCCAGCAGCTTGGGGGGGGGTGGCACTGAA. Protein product: CASSLGGGGTE. The full CDR3 protein reads CASSLGGGGTEAFF.

As to this clone: The observed sequence ends 3 residues before the CDR3 terminus, with the missing tail filled in from the germline J gene. The gene calls are TRBV5-4 and TRBJ2-7; D is perhaps TRBD1 (5 bases). The CDR3 totals 15 residues. CDR1 is SGHNT, CDR2 YYREEE, per germline (reference sequence). Trimming took 0 bases from V and 6 from J, leaving 16 bases between them. CDR3 sequence: CASSLAGSGIVEQYF. The sequenced part of the CDR3 DNA is TGTGCCAGCAGCTTGGCCGGTTCAGGGATCGTCGAG.

The CDR3 sequence is CASSFSVLAGSGYEQYF. The part of the CDR3 DNA that was read is TGTGCCAGCAGCTTTTCGGTCCTAGCGGGAAGTGGCTACGAG. The chain joins TRBV7-8 to TRBJ2-7; 9 nucleotides agree with TRBD2. The read finishes 3 residues shy of the CDR3 end, and the germline J gene is used to complete it. Germline values: CDR1 SGHVS, CDR2 FQNEAQ. The junction had 12 bases not matched to a gene; V was cut back by 3 bases and J by 3 bases. The CDR3 extends over 17 amino acids.